A selection of T cell receptor beta chains follows, all from one sample in a study of T cell responses to AZD1222 COVID-19 vaccine. Profiling relied on immunoSEQ multiplex PCR, and the TCRdb table lists in-frame clones only, not all of them. The sample holds just under 80,000 clones, more than 90% seen once. Sequenced here: peripheral blood, sampled 28 days after the second AZD1222 dose. Receptor source: an adult who received the AZD1222 COVID-19 vaccine. Each CDR3 is given with its conserved first and last residue. A D gene is named only where the DNA matches it firmly. Size is stated for part of the rows, as once, few or many counts, or as a class when the clone is expanded.

j_call: TRBJ1-2; v_call: TRBV27; d_call: .; clone_size: .; cdr3_aa: CASSLNRARGYTF; cdr3_nt: TGTGCCAGCAGTTTAAATAGGGCGCGTGGCTACACCTTC
j_call: TRBJ2-1; v_call: TRBV10-1; d_call: .; clone_size: .; cdr3_aa: CASSESRPSSYNEQFF; cdr3_nt: TGCGCCAGCAGTGAGTCTCGGCCTAGCTCCTACAATGAGCAGTTCTTC
j_call: TRBJ1-2; v_call: TRBV27; d_call: TRBD1; clone_size: .; cdr3_aa: CASSRDRGNGYTF; cdr3_nt: TGTGCCAGCAGTCGGGACAGGGGGAATGGCTACACCTTC
j_call: TRBJ1-2; v_call: TRBV11-2; d_call: .; clone_size: .; cdr3_aa: CASSLGRDAGYTF; cdr3_nt: TGTGCCAGCAGCTTAGGCAGGGATGCCGGCTACACCTTC
j_call: TRBJ2-1; v_call: TRBV7-9; d_call: .; clone_size: .; cdr3_aa: CASSLAQAIDNEQFF; cdr3_nt: TGTGCCAGCAGCTTAGCTCAGGCAATCGACAATGAGCAGTTCTTC
j_call: TRBJ1-2; v_call: TRBV19; d_call: TRBD1; clone_size: .; cdr3_aa: CASSITDRGNYGYTF; cdr3_nt: TGTGCCAGTAGTATTACCGACAGGGGTAACTATGGCTACACCTTC
j_call: TRBJ2-7; v_call: TRBV6-6; d_call: .; clone_size: .; cdr3_aa: CASSPMSLSYEQYF; cdr3_nt: TGTGCCAGCAGTCCCATGAGTCTAAGCTACGAGCAGTACTTC
j_call: TRBJ2-2; v_call: TRBV6-5; d_call: .; clone_size: .; cdr3_aa: CAVEFVGRTGELFF; cdr3_nt: TGTGCCGTAGAGTTTGTCGGGCGAACCGGGGAGCTGTTTTTT
j_call: TRBJ2-2; v_call: TRBV10-3; d_call: TRBD2; clone_size: .; cdr3_aa: CAIRPGLAVGGELFF; cdr3_nt: TGTGCCATCAGGCCGGGACTAGCGGTGGGCGGGGAGCTGTTTTTT
j_call: TRBJ1-1; v_call: TRBV6-1; d_call: .; clone_size: .; cdr3_aa: CASSEVWGTEAFF; cdr3_nt: TGTGCCAGCAGTGAAGTCTGGGGCACTGAAGCTTTCTTT
j_call: TRBJ1-4; v_call: TRBV5-1; d_call: .; clone_size: .; cdr3_aa: CASSLNGGVEKLFF; cdr3_nt: TGCGCCAGCAGCTTGAACGGCGGGGTTGAAAAACTGTTTTTT
j_call: TRBJ2-1; v_call: TRBV4-1; d_call: .; clone_size: .; cdr3_aa: CASSQGQYSYNEQFF; cdr3_nt: TGCGCCAGCAGCCAAGGACAGTACTCCTACAATGAGCAGTTCTTC
j_call: TRBJ2-7; v_call: TRBV11-3; d_call: TRBD1; clone_size: once; cdr3_aa: CASSPTGRDEQYF; cdr3_nt: TGTGCCAGCAGCCCGACAGGGCGAGACGAGCAGTACTTC
j_call: TRBJ1-1; v_call: TRBV7-2; d_call: .; clone_size: .; cdr3_aa: CASSLARAGEAFF; cdr3_nt: TGTGCCAGCAGCTTAGCTCGGGCAGGGGAAGCTTTCTTT
j_call: TRBJ1-5; v_call: TRBV2; d_call: .; clone_size: .; cdr3_aa: CASNPAFPGNQPQHF; cdr3_nt: TGTGCCAGCAACCCGGCGTTCCCGGGTAATCAGCCCCAGCATTTT
j_call: TRBJ2-3; v_call: TRBV18; d_call: .; clone_size: .; cdr3_aa: CASSAPEPTDTQYF; cdr3_nt: TGTGCCAGCTCAGCCCCTGAGCCCACAGATACGCAGTATTTT
j_call: TRBJ2-7; v_call: TRBV7-2; d_call: .; clone_size: .; cdr3_aa: CASSLLDLSSYEQYF; cdr3_nt: TGTGCCAGCAGCCTACTCGATTTGAGCTCCTACGAGCAGTACTTC
j_call: TRBJ2-7; v_call: TRBV4-1; d_call: TRBD2; clone_size: .; cdr3_aa: CASSQPLAGTYEQYF; cdr3_nt: TGCGCCAGCAGCCAACCACTAGCGGGAACCTACGAGCAGTACTTC
j_call: TRBJ2-7; v_call: TRBV18; d_call: .; clone_size: .; cdr3_aa: CASSPYRDDEQYF; cdr3_nt: TGTGCCAGCTCACCATACAGGGATGACGAGCAGTACTTC
j_call: TRBJ1-1; v_call: TRBV3-1/TRBV3-2; d_call: TRBD1; clone_size: .; cdr3_aa: CASSQAQGQVGYAFF; cdr3_nt: TGTGCCAGCAGCCAAGCCCAGGGACAGGTCGGGTACGCTTTCTTT
j_call: TRBJ2-3; v_call: TRBV6-2/TRBV6-3; d_call: .; clone_size: few; cdr3_aa: CASSYRTPEDTQYF; cdr3_nt: TGTGCCAGCAGTTACAGAACTCCGGAAGATACGCAGTATTTT
j_call: TRBJ2-7; v_call: TRBV19; d_call: TRBD2; clone_size: .; cdr3_aa: CASSLREGPYEQYF; cdr3_nt: TGTGCCAGTAGTCTGCGGGAGGGCCCCTACGAGCAGTACTTC
j_call: TRBJ2-2; v_call: TRBV7-6; d_call: .; clone_size: .; cdr3_aa: CASSPRSGATGELFF; cdr3_nt: TGTGCCAGCAGCCCGCGCTCGGGAGCGACCGGGGAGCTGTTTTTT
j_call: TRBJ1-1; v_call: TRBV20-1; d_call: TRBD1; clone_size: .; cdr3_aa: CSALGTGESFF; cdr3_nt: TGCAGTGCCCTTGGGACAGGGGAGAGTTTCTTT
j_call: TRBJ1-5; v_call: TRBV28; d_call: TRBD1; clone_size: .; cdr3_aa: CASSSIFSRTGSNQPQHF; cdr3_nt: TGTGCCAGCAGTTCTATTTTTTCCCGGACAGGGAGCAATCAGCCCCAGCATTTT
j_call: TRBJ2-1; v_call: TRBV5-1; d_call: TRBD2; clone_size: .; cdr3_aa: CASSLSISGTRGNEQFF; cdr3_nt: TGCGCCAGCAGCTTGTCCATTAGCGGGACGAGGGGCAATGAGCAGTTCTTC
j_call: TRBJ1-5; v_call: TRBV19; d_call: TRBD1; clone_size: .; cdr3_aa: CASSMFRGGNQPQHF; cdr3_nt: TGTGCCAGTAGTATGTTCAGGGGGGGCAATCAGCCCCAGCATTTT
j_call: TRBJ2-5; v_call: TRBV6-5; d_call: TRBD1; clone_size: once; cdr3_aa: CASMRDRGETQYF; cdr3_nt: TGTGCCAGCATGAGGGACAGGGGAGAGACCCAGTACTTC
j_call: TRBJ1-6; v_call: TRBV4-3; d_call: TRBD1; clone_size: .; cdr3_aa: CASSFTRQGDYNSPLHF; cdr3_nt: TGCGCCAGCAGCTTTACGAGGCAGGGGGATTATAATTCACCCCTCCACTTT
j_call: TRBJ2-7; v_call: TRBV5-6; d_call: TRBD1; clone_size: once; cdr3_aa: CASSRRQGGTYEQYF; cdr3_nt: TGTGCCAGCAGTCGCAGACAGGGGGGAACCTACGAGCAGTACTTC
j_call: TRBJ1-2; v_call: TRBV5-1; d_call: .; clone_size: .; cdr3_aa: CASRGDWGGYTF; cdr3_nt: TGCGCCAGCAGGGGGGATTGGGGCGGCTACACCTTC
j_call: TRBJ2-2; v_call: TRBV11-2; d_call: .; clone_size: .; cdr3_aa: CASRYTGTRTGELFF; cdr3_nt: TGTGCCAGCAGGTATACCGGGACTCGAACCGGGGAGCTGTTTTTT
j_call: TRBJ1-4; v_call: TRBV29-1; d_call: .; clone_size: .; cdr3_aa: CSVESTGEKLFF; cdr3_nt: TGCAGCGTTGAGAGCACGGGGGAAAAACTGTTTTTT
j_call: TRBJ2-7; v_call: TRBV7-9; d_call: TRBD2; clone_size: few; cdr3_aa: CASSPGLAGDGEQYF; cdr3_nt: TGTGCCAGCAGCCCGGGACTAGCGGGAGATGGAGAGCAGTACTTC
j_call: TRBJ1-6; v_call: TRBV4-2; d_call: .; clone_size: .; cdr3_aa: CASSQDGEFLAFSPLHF; cdr3_nt: TGTGCCAGCAGCCAAGATGGGGAGTTTCTCGCCTTTTCACCCCTCCACTTT
j_call: TRBJ2-7; v_call: TRBV6-5; d_call: .; clone_size: .; cdr3_aa: CASSYARHYEQYF; cdr3_nt: TGTGCCAGCAGTTACGCCAGACACTACGAGCAGTACTTC
j_call: TRBJ2-1; v_call: TRBV3-1/TRBV3-2; d_call: TRBD2; clone_size: .; cdr3_aa: CASSQEAGVGYNEQFF; cdr3_nt: TGTGCCAGCAGCCAAGAAGCGGGAGTAGGATACAATGAGCAGTTCTTC
j_call: TRBJ2-4; v_call: TRBV10-2; d_call: .; clone_size: .; cdr3_aa: CASSDGYSIQYF; cdr3_nt: TGCGCCAGCAGTGATGGCTATAGCATTCAGTACTTC
j_call: TRBJ2-7; v_call: TRBV2; d_call: TRBD2; clone_size: .; cdr3_aa: CASSVHSGKYEQYF; cdr3_nt: TGTGCCAGCAGTGTGCATAGCGGGAAGTACGAGCAGTACTTC
j_call: TRBJ1-2; v_call: TRBV7-2; d_call: .; clone_size: .; cdr3_aa: CASSLEGGYGYTF; cdr3_nt: TGTGCCAGCAGCTTAGAAGGGGGCTATGGCTACACCTTC
j_call: TRBJ2-1; v_call: TRBV25-1; d_call: TRBD2; clone_size: .; cdr3_aa: CASSDGLGYNEQFF; cdr3_nt: TGTGCCAGCAGTGACGGACTAGGCTACAATGAGCAGTTCTTC
j_call: TRBJ2-3; v_call: TRBV7-7; d_call: .; clone_size: .; cdr3_aa: CASSLVLRTTDTQYF; cdr3_nt: TGTGCCAGCAGCTTAGTTCTCAGGACCACAGATACGCAGTATTTT
j_call: TRBJ2-7; v_call: TRBV7-9; d_call: .; clone_size: .; cdr3_aa: CASSPPEHTYEQYF; cdr3_nt: TGTGCCAGCAGCCCCCCGGAACACACCTACGAGCAGTACTTC
j_call: TRBJ2-7; v_call: TRBV29-1; d_call: TRBD2; clone_size: .; cdr3_aa: CSVGVPSGTSYEQYF; cdr3_nt: TGCAGCGTTGGGGTTCCTAGCGGGACGTCCTACGAGCAGTACTTC
j_call: TRBJ1-5; v_call: TRBV11-2; d_call: .; clone_size: .; cdr3_aa: CASSLGPSNQPQHF; cdr3_nt: TGTGCCAGCAGCTTAGGTCCCAGCAATCAGCCCCAGCATTTT
j_call: TRBJ1-2; v_call: TRBV27; d_call: .; clone_size: .; cdr3_aa: CASSPVRGADGYTF; cdr3_nt: TGTGCCAGCAGCCCCGTCCGAGGGGCGGATGGCTACACCTTC
j_call: TRBJ2-1; v_call: TRBV10-3; d_call: .; clone_size: .; cdr3_aa: CAITSGTSENEQFF; cdr3_nt: TGTGCCATCACTTCCGGGACAAGCGAAAATGAGCAATTCTTC
j_call: TRBJ1-5; v_call: TRBV6-5; d_call: .; clone_size: once; cdr3_aa: CASTWESNQPQHF; cdr3_nt: TGTGCCAGCACGTGGGAGAGCAATCAGCCCCAGCATTTT
j_call: TRBJ2-3; v_call: TRBV6-4; d_call: TRBD1; clone_size: .; cdr3_aa: CASSETGVGTDTQYF; cdr3_nt: TGTGCCAGCAGTGAGACAGGGGTGGGGACAGATACGCAGTATTTT
j_call: TRBJ2-7; v_call: TRBV5-6; d_call: TRBD2; clone_size: .; cdr3_aa: CASSSSGSPPYEQYF; cdr3_nt: TGTGCCAGCAGCTCGAGCGGGAGCCCCCCCTACGAGCAGTACTTC
j_call: TRBJ2-1; v_call: TRBV10-3; d_call: .; clone_size: .; cdr3_aa: CAHTPGINNEQFF; cdr3_nt: TGTGCCCATACCCCGGGGATCAACAATGAGCAGTTCTTC
j_call: TRBJ1-6; v_call: TRBV12-3/TRBV12-4; d_call: .; clone_size: .; cdr3_aa: CAVSLRDNSPLHF; cdr3_nt: TGTGCCGTAAGCCTTAGAGATAATTCACCCCTCCACTTT
j_call: TRBJ1-2; v_call: TRBV7-2; d_call: TRBD1; clone_size: .; cdr3_aa: CASSLGFGLQGRNYGYTF; cdr3_nt: TGTGCCAGCAGCTTAGGTTTCGGCCTACAGGGGAGGAACTATGGCTACACCTTC